Only one count was recorded for the clone carrying this T cell receptor beta chain. This specimen belongs to a study of cytomegalovirus exposure and HLA in healthy donors. The study ran its PCR with 60 Vbeta and 13 Jbeta primers. TCRdb's table, derived via immunoSEQ multiplex PCR, lists solely in-frame clones and lacks some. The sample lists 150,000 or so clones, about 75% seen once, with approximately 2% in the top ten. Sequencing was performed on PBMCs. The clonotype was recovered from a female donor in good health and CMV-seronegative.

This chain's CDR3 is CASSLGQVGYTF. The CDR3 DNA reads as TGTGCCAGCAGCTTAGGACAGGTTGGCTACACCTTC. The V and J genes are TRBV5-4 and TRBJ1-2; 7 bases fit TRBD1. Trimming took 2 bases from V and 7 from J; bases not matched to a gene: 2. This CDR3 comprises 12 residues. Germline V gives CDR1 SGHNT, CDR2 YYREEE (reference sequence).